Following are 25 T cell receptor beta chains from one sample sequenced in a study of blood T cells in healthy people across ages (dated by TCRdb to the mid-2010s). Libraries came from 5' RACE. The data were produced on an Illumina HiSeq 2500. A second PCR of about 6 to 11 cycles was run with a J-beta primer mix and a sample-barcoded 5' primer. In-frame beta chains were kept once TCRdb had trimmed the public reads at Q25 with fastp and called clones with MiXCR. Under each unique CDR3 protein, matching rows form one entry showing the most common genes and DNA. In this sample the table shows about 1.7 million distinct CDR3 sequences, roughly 28% of which occur a single time. Roughly 8% of the sample rests with the top ten. The material sequenced was blood. The receptor set was obtained from a woman younger than 45 in good health.

V is TRBV10-3 and J is TRBJ2-1; 7 bases map to TRBD1. Germline V CDR1 and CDR2: ENHRY, SYGVKD. The CDR3 runs 13 residues. The junction had 8 bases not matched to a gene; V was cut back by 7 bases and J by 8 bases. The CDR3 is CAIKGAEADEQFF. The DNA of the CDR3 is TGTGCCATCAAGGGGGCTGAGGCGGATGAGCAGTTCTTC.

The chain is built from TRBV12-3 or TRBV12-4 and TRBJ2-5; tentative D call: TRBD2 (7 bases). The CDR3 spans 15 residues. The germline V and J ends were trimmed by 3 bases and 3 bases, with 14 bases remaining between them. The CDR3 DNA reads TGTGCCAGCAGTTTGGGGTGGGGGGGCAAAGAGACCCAGTACTTC. Translated, it gives CASSLGWGGKETQYF.

CDR3 amino acids: CASSALAGLAGSYNEQFF. CDR3 coding DNA: TGTGCCAGCAGTGCCCTCGCGGGACTAGCGGGATCATACAATGAGCAGTTCTTC. The rearrangement links TRBV25-1 to TRBJ2-1; 13 bases align to TRBD2. This CDR3 is built from 18 residues. Germline loops: CDR1 MGHDK, CDR2 SYGVNS. V shed 4 bases, J shed 4 bases, and the junction held 10 bases outside the gene matches.

In its sample, this clonotype was seen once. V is TRBV20-1 and J is TRBJ1-6; D call uncertain. The germline V gene encodes CDR1 DFQATT and CDR2 SNEGSKA (reference sequence). V was pared by 1 base and J by 10 bases, with 8 bases between. The CDR3 is 12 residues long. Written as DNA, the CDR3 is TGCAGTGCTAGAGCCACCGGATCACCCCTCCACTTT. Its protein is CSARATGSPLHF.

V and J are TRBV15 and TRBJ2-1, with 8 nucleotides matching TRBD2. From germline, CDR1 is LNHNV and CDR2 YYDKDF (reference sequence). The CDR3 is 17 residues long. The ends lost 0 bases at V and 3 bases at J; junction bases unmatched: 7. CDR3 sequence: CATSRDRQRGIYNEQFF. CDR3 bases: TGTGCCACCAGCAGAGATCGGCAGCGGGGGATCTACAATGAGCAGTTCTTC.

This sequence joins TRBV6-2 or TRBV6-3 and TRBJ2-3; 9 bases align to TRBD2. Trimming took 6 bases from V and 4 from J; bases not matched to a gene: 8. The germline gives CDR1 MNHEY, CDR2 SVGEGT. CDR3 size: 15 residues. CDR3 residues: CASSPPGLAPDTQYF. The CDR3 coding sequence is TGTGCCAGCAGCCCACCGGGACTAGCACCAGATACGCAGTATTTT.

This chain joins TRBV20-1 and TRBJ2-3, with 7 bases that match TRBD2. Germline CDR1 reads DFQATT; CDR2 reads SNEGSKA (reference sequence). Trimming at V came to 3 bases and at J to 3 bases, leaving 6 bases not matched to a gene. This CDR3 has 14 residues. The CDR3 protein is CSARAGAGTDTQYF. DNA for the CDR3: TGCAGTGCTAGGGCGGGAGCGGGGACAGATACGCAGTATTTT.

This clonotype has more than one count but fewer than ten. The chain carries TRBV14 and TRBJ2-1, with 10 bases that match TRBD2. CDR1 is SGHDN, CDR2 FVKESK, per germline. This CDR3 contains 16 residues. V was pared by 2 bases and J by 1 base, with 2 bases of the junction left unmatched. As DNA, the CDR3 is TGTGCCAGCAGCCAACGGACTAGCGGATCCTACAATGAGCAGTTCTTC. This gives the protein CASSQRTSGSYNEQFF.

A note on this clonotype: Possible read error: a much larger clone is one base away. The V and J genes are TRBV29-1 and TRBJ2-7; tentative D call: TRBD2 (6 bases). This CDR3 spans 13 amino acids. V lost 3 bases and J 5 bases, leaving 14 bases between the germline ends. The V gene's germline CDR1 is SQVTM and CDR2 ANQGSEA. CDR3: CSVERRAGDEQYF. The CDR3 DNA is TGCAGCGTTGAGAGGAGGGCCGGGGACGAGCAGTACTTC.

J is TRBJ2-5 and V is TRBV7-2; D tentatively fits TRBD1 or TRBD2 (6 bases each). The CDR3 extends over 15 amino acids. Trimming shortened V by 4 bases and J by 7 bases, and 19 bases separated the two germline ends. The germline gives CDR1 SGHTA, CDR2 FQGNSA. CDR3 residues: CASSWGWGAEGTQYF. The CDR3 DNA reads TGTGCCAGCAGCTGGGGGTGGGGGGCCGAGGGGACCCAGTACTTC.

The chain uses TRBV6-2 or TRBV6-3 and TRBJ1-1; D may be TRBD1 (6 bases). The CDR3 length is 12 residues. The V end was cut by 7 bases, the J end by 4 bases, with 10 bases between. Germline V lookup: CDR1 MNHEY, CDR2 SVGEGT. CDR3 region: CASKGGSTEAFF. As DNA, the CDR3 is TGTGCCAGCAAAGGGGGGAGCACTGAAGCTTTCTTT.

In regard to this clonotype: A clone one base away is much larger, so this may be a read error. This chain connects TRBV29-1 to TRBJ2-1; possibly TRBD2 for D (5 bases). In germline, CDR1 is SQVTM, CDR2 ANQGSEA. Trimming took off 2 bases at V and 10 bases at J, with 9 bases between the two ends. This CDR3 is built from 11 residues. CDR3 bases: TGCAGCGTTGAACTAGCCTACGAGCAGTTCTTC. Its translation: CSVELAYEQFF.

The rearrangement joins TRBV20-1 to TRBJ2-6; tentative D call: TRBD1 (5 bases). CDR1 is DFQATT and CDR2 is SNEGSKA in the germline V gene (reference sequence). The ends were cut back, 6 bases at V and 1 base at J, with 19 bases in the middle. This CDR3 is built from 17 residues. CDR3 residues: CSASLGPTTSGANVLTF. As DNA, the CDR3 is TGCAGTGCCTCCCTGGGGCCAACGACTTCTGGGGCCAACGTCCTGACTTTC.

This clonotype was counted ten times or more. This chain links TRBV27 with TRBJ1-2, with D perhaps matching TRBD1 (6 bases). Trimming stripped 6 bases from V and 2 bases from J, with 16 bases between. Germline V gene data show CDR1 as MNHEY and CDR2 as SMNVEV (reference sequence). This CDR3 is 15 amino acids long. CDR3 nucleotide sequence: TGTGCCAGCAGACCCAAACCACAGGGCAACTATGGCTACACCTTC. Translated, it gives CASRPKPQGNYGYTF.

The chain has TRBV6-1 and TRBJ2-5; 7 nucleotides match TRBD1. V shed 8 bases, J shed 1 base, and the junction held 7 bases outside the gene matches. The length of the CDR3 is 14 residues. The germline CDR1 and CDR2 sequences are MNHNS and SASEGT. DNA for the CDR3: TGTGCCAGCCCAACAGGGGTGGTCCAAGAGACCCAGTACTTC. Translation gives CASPTGVVQETQYF.

The V and J genes are TRBV21-1 and TRBJ2-7; the DNA was not used to check the table's D call, TRBD2. TRBV21-1 is a pseudogene. CDR3 length equals 12 residues. CDR3 region: CVPLGQRWKQYF. The CDR3 DNA reads as TGTGTCCCGTTAGGACAGCGCTGGAAGCAGTACTTC.

The chain is built from TRBV6-1 and TRBJ2-1; 13 bases are shared with TRBD2. CDR1 is MNHNS, CDR2 SASEGT, per germline. The CDR3 totals 17 residues. V trimming: 4 bases; J trimming: 0 bases; junction bases outside the gene matches: 3. As DNA, the CDR3 is TGTGCCAGCAGTGGGCGACTAGCGGGGGGCTCCTACAATGAGCAGTTCTTC. It is translated as CASSGRLAGGSYNEQFF.

V usage is TRBV2 and J usage is TRBJ1-1; 8 nucleotides align to TRBD1. Germline CDR1 and CDR2: SNHLY and FYNNEI. Germline trimming cut 2 bases from V and 3 bases from J; bases unmatched to any gene: 5. The CDR3 spans 15 residues. For the CDR3, the DNA is TGTGCCAGCAGTGAACTGGGACAGGCCCACACTGAAGCTTTCTTT. Its translation: CASSELGQAHTEAFF. The full variable domain, with the rest looked up from reference TRBV2 and TRBJ1-1, is EPEVTQTPSHQVTQMGQEVILRCVPISNHLYFYWYRQILGQKVEFLVSFYNNEISEKSEIFDDQFSVERPDGSNFTLKIRSTKLEDSAMYFCASSELGQAHTEAFFGQGTRLTVV.

This clonotype was seen a handful of times. V usage is TRBV5-6 and J usage is TRBJ2-5; the match to TRBD2 covers 10 bases. V lost 0 bases to trimming and J lost 2 bases; unmatched junction nucleotides: 10. This CDR3 is built from 18 residues. In germline, CDR1 is SGHDT, CDR2 YYEEEE. The CDR3: CASSLVHGLAASQETQYF. In nucleotides, the CDR3 is TGTGCCAGCAGCTTGGTGCATGGACTAGCGGCCTCTCAAGAGACCCAGTACTTC.

The rearrangement uses TRBV10-2 and TRBJ2-5; 12 nucleotides align to TRBD2. Germline V gene data show CDR1 as WSHSY and CDR2 as SAAADI. Trimming cost V 8 bases and J 0 bases; bases outside gene matches: 7. This CDR3 comprises 16 residues. CDR3 protein: CASRLAGGRNQETQYF. CDR3 nucleotide sequence: TGCGCCAGCCGCCTAGCGGGGGGGCGGAACCAAGAGACCCAGTACTTC.

A few counts support this clonotype. V usage is TRBV4-3 and J usage is TRBJ2-5; 8 bases fit TRBD1. After removal of 5 bases from V and 2 bases from J, the junction contained 7 bases not matched to a gene. From germline, CDR1 is LGHNA and CDR2 YSLEER. The CDR3 totals 15 residues. CDR3 nucleotides: TGCGCCAGCAGCTTCTACCAGGGGGCACAAGAGACCCAGTACTTC. Its protein product is CASSFYQGAQETQYF.

This rearrangement joins TRBV12-3 or TRBV12-4 to TRBJ2-1, with 9 bases lining up with TRBD2. This CDR3 comprises 17 residues. Trimming at V came to 5 bases and at J to 2 bases, leaving 10 bases not matched to a gene. CDR3 coding DNA: TGTGCCAGCAGTCCGCGGAAGCGGGGGGTTCCCTACAATGAGCAGTTCTTC. It codes for CASSPRKRGVPYNEQFF.

This clonotype has at least ten counts. The chain joins TRBV12-3 or TRBV12-4 to TRBJ2-7; perhaps TRBD2 as D (5 bases). Trimming stripped 1 base from V and 6 bases from J, with 16 bases between. This CDR3 has 15 amino acids. CDR3 loop: CASSLVSSSPAEQYF. The CDR3 DNA sequence: TGTGCCAGCAGTTTAGTTTCTAGCTCCCCAGCCGAGCAGTACTTC.

The chain employs TRBV4-1 and TRBJ2-1, with D possibly matching TRBD2 (7 bases). The end of the DNA fits TRBJ2-7 better, so the J call may be wrong. Germline V lookup: CDR1 MGHRA, CDR2 YSYEKL. The CDR3 loop spans 16 amino acids. The CDR3 reads CASSQAGGGSYNEQYF. CDR3 nucleotide sequence: TGCGCCAGCAGCCAAGCTGGCGGGGGCTCCTACAATGAGCAGTACTTC.

Details on this clonotype: At one of its ends the junction is not consistent with the germline gene, which may arise from a read error. CDR3 sequence: CSAREGSTSEKLFF. The CDR3 coding sequence is TGCAGTGCCAGAGAGGGTTCAACTAGTGAAAAACTGTTTTTT. The chain links TRBV20-1 to TRBJ1-4, with D unclear. CDR3 length: 14 residues. Germline V CDR1 and CDR2: DFQATT, SNEGSKA (reference sequence).